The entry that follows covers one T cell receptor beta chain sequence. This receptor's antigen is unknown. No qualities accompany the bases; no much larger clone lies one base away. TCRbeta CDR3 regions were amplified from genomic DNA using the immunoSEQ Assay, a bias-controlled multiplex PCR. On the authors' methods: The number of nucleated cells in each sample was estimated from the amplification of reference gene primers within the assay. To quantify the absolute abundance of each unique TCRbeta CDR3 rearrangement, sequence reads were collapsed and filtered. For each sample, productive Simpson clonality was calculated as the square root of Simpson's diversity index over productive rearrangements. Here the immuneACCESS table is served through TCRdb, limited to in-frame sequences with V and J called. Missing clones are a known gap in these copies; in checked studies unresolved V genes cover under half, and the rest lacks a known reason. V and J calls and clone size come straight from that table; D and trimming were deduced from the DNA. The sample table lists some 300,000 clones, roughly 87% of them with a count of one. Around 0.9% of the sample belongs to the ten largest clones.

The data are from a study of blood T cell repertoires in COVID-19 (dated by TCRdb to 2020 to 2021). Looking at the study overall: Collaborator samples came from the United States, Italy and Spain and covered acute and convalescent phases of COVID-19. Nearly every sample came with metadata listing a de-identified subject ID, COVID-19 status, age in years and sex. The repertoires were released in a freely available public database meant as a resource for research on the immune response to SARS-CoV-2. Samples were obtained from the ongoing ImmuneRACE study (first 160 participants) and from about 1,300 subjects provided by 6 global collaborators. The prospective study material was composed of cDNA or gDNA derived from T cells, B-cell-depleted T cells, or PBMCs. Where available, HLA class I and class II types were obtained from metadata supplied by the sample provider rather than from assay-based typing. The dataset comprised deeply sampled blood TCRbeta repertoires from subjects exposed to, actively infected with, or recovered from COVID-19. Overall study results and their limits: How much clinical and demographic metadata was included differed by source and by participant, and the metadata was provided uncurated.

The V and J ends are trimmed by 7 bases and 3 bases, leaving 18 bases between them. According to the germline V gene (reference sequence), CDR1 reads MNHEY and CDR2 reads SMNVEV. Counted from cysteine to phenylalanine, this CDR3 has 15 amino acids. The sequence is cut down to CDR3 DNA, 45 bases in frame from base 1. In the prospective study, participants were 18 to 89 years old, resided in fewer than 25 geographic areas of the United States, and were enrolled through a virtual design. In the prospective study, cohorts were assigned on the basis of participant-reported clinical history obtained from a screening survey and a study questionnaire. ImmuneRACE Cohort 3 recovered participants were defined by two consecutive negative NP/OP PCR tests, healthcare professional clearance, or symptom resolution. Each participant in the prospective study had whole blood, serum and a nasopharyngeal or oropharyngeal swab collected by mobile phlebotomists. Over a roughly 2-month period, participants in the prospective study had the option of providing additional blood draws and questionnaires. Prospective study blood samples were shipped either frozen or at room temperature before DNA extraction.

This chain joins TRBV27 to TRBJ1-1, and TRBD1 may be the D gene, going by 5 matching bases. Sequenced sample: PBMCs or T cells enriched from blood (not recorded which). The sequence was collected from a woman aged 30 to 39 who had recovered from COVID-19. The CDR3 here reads CASKPTGTGDTEAFF. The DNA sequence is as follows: TGTGCCAGCAAGCCTACCGGGACTGGGGACACTGAAGCTTTCTTT.